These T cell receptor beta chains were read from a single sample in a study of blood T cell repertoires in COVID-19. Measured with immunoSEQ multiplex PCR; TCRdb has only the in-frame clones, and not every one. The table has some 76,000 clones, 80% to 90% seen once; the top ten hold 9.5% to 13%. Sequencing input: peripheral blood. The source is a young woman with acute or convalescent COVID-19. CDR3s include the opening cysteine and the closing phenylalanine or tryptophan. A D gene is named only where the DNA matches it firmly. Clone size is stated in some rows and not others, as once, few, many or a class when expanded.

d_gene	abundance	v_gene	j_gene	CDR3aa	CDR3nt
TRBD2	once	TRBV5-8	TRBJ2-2	CASSYRLAGSTGELFF	TGTGCCAGCAGCTACCGACTAGCAGGATCCACCGGGGAGCTGTTTTTT
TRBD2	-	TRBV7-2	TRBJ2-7	CASSLGSGSLWNEQYF	TGTGCCAGCAGCTTAGGTAGCGGGAGTCTCTGGAACGAGCAGTACTTC
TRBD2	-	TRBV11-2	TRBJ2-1	CASSLGRTSGYNEQFF	TGTGCCAGCAGCTTAGGTCGGACTAGCGGTTACAATGAGCAGTTCTTC
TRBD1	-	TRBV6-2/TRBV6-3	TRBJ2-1	CASSTWGTGGVYEQFF	TGTGCCAGCAGTACATGGGGGACAGGGGGTGTATATGAGCAGTTCTTC
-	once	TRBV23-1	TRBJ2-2	CASSQSRRRQGTGELFF	TGCGCCAGCAGTCAATCCCGGCGGAGGCAGGGGACCGGGGAGCTGTTTTTT
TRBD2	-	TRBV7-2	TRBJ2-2	CASSSSSAGGNGELFF	TGTGCCAGCAGCTCCAGCTCAGCGGGAGGAAACGGGGAGCTGTTTTTT
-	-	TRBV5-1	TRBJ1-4	CASSLSTGRDEKLFF	TGCGCCAGCAGCTTGTCCACAGGGCGCGATGAAAAACTGTTTTTT
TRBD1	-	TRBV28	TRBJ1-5	CASTPWGQGSNQPQHF	TGTGCCAGCACCCCTTGGGGACAGGGGAGCAATCAGCCCCAGCATTTT
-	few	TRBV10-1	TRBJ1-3	CASSDYRGSGNTIYF	TGCGCCAGCAGTGATTATCGGGGCTCTGGAAACACCATATATTTT
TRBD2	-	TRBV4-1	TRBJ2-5	CASSRTVGLAGGTSKETQYF	TGCGCCAGCAGCCGGACCGTCGGACTAGCGGGTGGGACCTCCAAAGAGACCCAGTACTTC
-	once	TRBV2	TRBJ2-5	CASGFSVETQYF	TGTGCCAGCGGCTTTAGCGTTGAGACCCAGTACTTC
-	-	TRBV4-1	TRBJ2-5	CASSRSGQETQYF	TGCGCCAGCAGCAGAAGCGGACAAGAGACCCAGTACTTC
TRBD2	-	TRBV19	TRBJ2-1	CASSGRLAGAYNEQFF	TGTGCCAGTAGCGGCAGACTAGCGGGGGCCTACAATGAGCAGTTCTTC
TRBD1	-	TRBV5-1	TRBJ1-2	CASSFTPPTGNGYTF	TGCGCCAGCAGCTTCACCCCACCGACAGGGAATGGCTACACCTTC
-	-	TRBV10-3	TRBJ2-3	CAISESGRGSTDTQYF	TGTGCCATCAGTGAGTCGGGCAGGGGAAGTACAGATACGCAGTATTTT
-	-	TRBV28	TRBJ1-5	CASSFFPHPSNQPQHF	TGTGCCAGCAGTTTTTTCCCACACCCAAGCAATCAGCCCCAGCATTTT
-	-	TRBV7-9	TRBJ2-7	CASSPPGHPYEQYF	TGTGCCAGCAGCCCCCCGGGACACCCCTACGAGCAGTACTTC
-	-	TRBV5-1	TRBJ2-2	CASSLDSGELFF	TGCGCCAGCAGCTTGGATAGCGGGGAGCTGTTTTTT
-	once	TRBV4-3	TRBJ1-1	CASSQDSTTNTEAFF	TGCGCCAGCAGCCAAGACTCGACAACGAACACTGAAGCTTTCTTT
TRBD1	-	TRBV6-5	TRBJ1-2	CASSTQQGASYGYTF	TGTGCCAGCAGTACCCAACAGGGGGCGAGCTATGGCTACACCTTC
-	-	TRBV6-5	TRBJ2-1	CATAEAGLSYNEQFF	TGTGCCACCGCGGAGGCGGGGTTAAGCTACAATGAGCAGTTCTTC
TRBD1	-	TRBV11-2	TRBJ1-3	CASSRDSSSGNTIYF	TGTGCCAGCAGCAGGGACAGCAGCTCTGGAAACACCATATATTTT
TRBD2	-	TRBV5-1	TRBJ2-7	CASRGTSGYEQYF	TGCGCCAGCAGGGGGACTAGCGGCTACGAGCAGTACTTC
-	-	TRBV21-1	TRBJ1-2	CASSKEGGRRMASATYGYTF	TGTGCCAGCAGCAAAGAAGGAGGCCGAAGGATGGCCTCGGCGACCTATGGCTACACCTTC
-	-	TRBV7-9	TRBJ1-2	CASSFRYGNGYTF	TGTGCCAGCAGCTTTAGGTACGGGAATGGCTACACCTTC
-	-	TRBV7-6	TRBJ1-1	CASSAGGGAEAFF	TGTGCCAGCAGCGCAGGAGGGGGGGCTGAAGCTTTCTTT
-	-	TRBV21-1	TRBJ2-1	CASSKEDREGYNEQFF	TGTGCCAGCAGCAAAGAGGACAGGGAAGGCTACAATGAGCAGTTCTTC
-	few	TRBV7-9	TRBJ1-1	CASSLDWGRTEAFF	TGTGCCAGCAGCTTAGATTGGGGGCGGACTGAAGCTTTCTTT
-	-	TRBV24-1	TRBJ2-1	CATSDPGYWGNEQFF	TGTGCCACCAGTGATCCAGGGTACTGGGGCAATGAGCAGTTCTTC
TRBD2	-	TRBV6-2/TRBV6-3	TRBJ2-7	CASSSPRTRLSYEQYF	TGTGCCAGCAGCTCCCCGCGGACTAGGCTCTCCTACGAGCAGTACTTC
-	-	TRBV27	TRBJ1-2	CASAVGRGRSGYTF	TGTGCCAGTGCAGTGGGCAGGGGCAGGAGTGGCTACACCTTC
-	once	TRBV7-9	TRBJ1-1	CASRTWQGTEAFF	TGTGCCAGCAGAACCTGGCAGGGCACCGAAGCTTTCTTT
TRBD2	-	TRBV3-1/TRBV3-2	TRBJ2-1	CASSIRRASGRYEQFF	TGTGCCAGCAGCATTAGGAGGGCTAGCGGGAGATATGAGCAGTTCTTC
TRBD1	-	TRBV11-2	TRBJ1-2	CASSLVNTGQGAFYGYTF	TGTGCCAGCAGCTTAGTTAACACGGGACAGGGGGCCTTCTATGGCTACACCTTC
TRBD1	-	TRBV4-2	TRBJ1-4	CASSYGVGTANEKLFF	TGTGCCAGCAGTTATGGGGTGGGGACAGCTAATGAAAAACTGTTTTTT
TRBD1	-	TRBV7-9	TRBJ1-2	CASSRDRGENYGYTF	TGTGCCAGCAGCCGCGACAGGGGCGAAAACTATGGCTACACCTTC
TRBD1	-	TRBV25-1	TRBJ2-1	CASKGAGAYNEQFF	TGTGCCAGCAAGGGGGCAGGGGCCTACAATGAGCAGTTCTTC
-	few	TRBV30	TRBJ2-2	CAWSVSINTGELFF	TGTGCCTGGAGTGTATCTATAAACACCGGGGAGCTGTTTTTT
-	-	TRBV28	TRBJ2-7	CASRETGIGDEQYF	TGTGCCAGCAGGGAAACAGGGATTGGCGACGAGCAGTACTTC
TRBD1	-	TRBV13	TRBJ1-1	CASRRITDRGDTEAFF	TGTGCCAGCAGACGGATTACGGACAGGGGGGATACTGAAGCTTTCTTT
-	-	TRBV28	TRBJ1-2	CASNKPGGIGYGYTF	TGTGCCAGCAACAAACCAGGAGGGATTGGCTATGGCTACACCTTC
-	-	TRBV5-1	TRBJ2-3	CASNLADTQYF	TGCGCCAGCAACCTAGCGGATACGCAGTATTTT
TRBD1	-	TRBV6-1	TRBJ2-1	CASSEGQGADEQFF	TGTGCCAGCAGTGAAGGGCAGGGGGCGGATGAGCAGTTCTTC
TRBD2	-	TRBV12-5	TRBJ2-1	CASGFETSVLSSYNEQFF	TGTGCTAGTGGTTTCGAAACTAGCGTACTAAGCTCCTACAATGAGCAGTTCTTC
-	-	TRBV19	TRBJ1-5	CASSIRRGPLDNQPQHF	TGTGCCAGTAGTATCCGCAGGGGACCCCTAGACAATCAGCCCCAGCATTTT
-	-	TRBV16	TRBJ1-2	CASSQSEETIYGYTF	TGTGCCAGCAGCCAATCGGAGGAGACAATCTATGGCTACACCTTC
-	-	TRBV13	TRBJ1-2	CASSQTGLNYGYTF	TGTGCCAGCAGCCAAACAGGGTTAAACTATGGCTACACCTTC
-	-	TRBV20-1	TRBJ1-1	CSANDQVGAFF	TGCAGTGCTAACGACCAGGTCGGAGCTTTCTTT
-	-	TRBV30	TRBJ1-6	CAWSVSGASPLHF	TGTGCCTGGAGTGTATCCGGTGCTTCACCCCTCCACTTT